These 18 T cell receptor beta chains share one sample of origin, sequenced in a study of spatial heterogeneity in lung cancer. A single record per CDR3 protein comes from TCRdb applying MiXCR to the 5' RACE reads. The sample yields about a thousand distinct CDR3 sequences, 25% to 35% seen once. The time point: sample taken at primary tumor resection. Whole RNA from tumor, nontumor lung or frozen PBMC was sequenced unsorted. The material was PBMCs, obtained at surgery. The source is a female donor with early-stage non-small cell lung cancer.

A word on this clonotype: Germline is not matched at one junction end, which may reflect a read error. In a library made to pick up alpha chains, this beta chain is a stray read with a size that means little. The chain carries TRBV2 and TRBJ1-4, with TRBD1 matching over 7 bases. The CDR3 covers 13 residues. The germline gives CDR1 SNHLY, CDR2 FYNNEI. Here the CDR3 reads CASSDGTDEKTVF. Here the CDR3 DNA reads TGTGCCAGCAGTGACGGGACAGATGAAAAAACTGTTTTT.

A word on this clonotype: Within a library made for alpha chains, this beta chain is off target, and its count is uninformative. V is TRBV27 and J is TRBJ2-2; the D call may be TRBD1 or TRBD2 (6 bases each). V was clipped by 10 bases and J by 4 bases, with 22 bases between them. Germline-derived CDR1 and CDR2 are MNHEY and SMNVEV (reference sequence). CDR3 length: 16 amino acids. CDR3 coding DNA: TGTGCCACCGGACACCCGGGGGCCCAGGTCACCGGGGAGCTGTTTTTT. It translates to CATGHPGAQVTGELFF.

This clonotype was seen a handful of times. This beta chain represents an off-target read in a library built for alpha chains; its size is of limited meaning. The rearrangement joins TRBV9 to TRBJ2-7; no clear D gene. Trimming took off 0 bases at V and 10 bases at J, with 17 bases between the two ends. Germline V gene data show CDR1 as SGDLS and CDR2 as YYNGEE. The CDR3 runs to 14 residues. The CDR3 here is CASSVGQVSTVQYF. The CDR3 region has the DNA TGTGCCAGCAGCGTAGGGCAGGTCTCTACGGTACAGTACTTC.

To note about this clonotype: This beta chain appears as a stray read in a library generated for alpha chains; its size is not informative. J is TRBJ2-1 and V is TRBV10-3; D possibly uses TRBD1 or TRBD2 (5 bases each). V was shortened by 6 bases and J by 2 bases, with 14 bases between the two germline ends. This CDR3 contains 15 residues. CDR1 is ENHRY, CDR2 SYGVKD, per germline. The CDR3 region has the DNA TGTGCCATCAGCGCCACCGGGGACCCCTACAATGAGCAGTTCTTC. It codes for CAISATGDPYNEQFF.

Regarding this clonotype: In a library made to pick up alpha chains, this beta chain is a stray read with a size that means little. The V call is TRBV9, the J call TRBJ2-3; 8 bases map to TRBD2. V lost 4 bases to trimming and J lost 2 bases; unmatched junction nucleotides: 9. This CDR3 region has 16 residues. Germline values: CDR1 SGDLS, CDR2 YYNGEE. CDR3 bases: TGTGCCAGCAGCCCCGCGGGGGGCCCCGACACAGATACGCAGTATTTT. Translated: CASSPAGGPDTDTQYF.

Notes on this clonotype: This beta chain represents an off-target read in a library built for alpha chains; its size is of limited meaning. The V call is TRBV11-3, the J call TRBJ2-2; D possibly corresponds to TRBD2 (5 bases). The CDR3 is 14 residues long. Germline lookup yields CDR1 SGHNT and CDR2 YENEEA. Trimming left V 1 base short and J 7 bases short, with 10 bases between. CDR3 nucleotide sequence: TGTGCCAGCAGCTTAGGCGGGCGCATCGGGGAGCTGTTTTTT. Protein: CASSLGGRIGELFF. The entire variable domain, with the rest obtained from reference TRBV11-3 and TRBJ2-2, is as follows: EAGVVQSPRYKIIEKKQPVAFWCNPISGHNTLYWYLQNLGQGPELLIRYENEEAVDDSQLPKDRFSAERLKGVDSTLKIQPAELGDSAVYLCASSLGGRIGELFFGEGSRLTVL.

By its share, this clonotype is large. This beta chain represents an off-target read in a library built for alpha chains; its size is of limited meaning. J is TRBJ1-1 and V is TRBV6-5; possibly TRBD1 for D (5 bases). Germline V gene lookup returns CDR1 MNHEY and CDR2 SVGAGI. V was clipped by 7 bases and J by 7 bases, with 16 bases between them. The CDR3 consists of 13 residues. For the CDR3, the DNA is TGTGCCAGCACCATTAAAGGGGCAGGTGAAGCTTTCTTT. Translated, it gives CASTIKGAGEAFF.

This clonotype was found a few times. This beta chain slipped into a library made for alpha chains as a stray read, so its size is not meaningful. The V call is TRBV3-1, the J call TRBJ2-7, with D perhaps being TRBD1 or TRBD2 (5 bases each). The germline V gene encodes CDR1 LGHDT and CDR2 YNNKEL (reference sequence). CDR3 length: 12 residues. V was trimmed by 2 bases and J by 7 bases, leaving 9 bases between them. The CDR3 reads CASSQRDGEQYF. CDR3 DNA sequence: TGTGCCAGCAGCCAACGGGACGGTGAGCAGTACTTC.

This clonotype was found a few times. The library was prepared for alpha chains; this beta chain is a stray read, so its frequency means little. This chain connects TRBV10-3 to TRBJ1-1; TRBD1 is a possible D gene (6 bases). This CDR3 is 11 amino acids long. Germline CDR1 reads ENHRY; CDR2 reads SYGVKD. Trimming shortened V by 2 bases and J by 13 bases, and 11 bases separated the two germline ends. The CDR3 DNA follows: TGTGCCATCAGTGAGACCCGGGGGCGTTTCTTT. It translates to CAISETRGRFF.

On this clonotype itself: This beta chain turned up in a library designed for alpha chains; as an off-target read, its abundance says little. The chain uses TRBV28 and TRBJ2-3; D is uncertain. Between the trimmed V and J ends, which lost 3 bases and 1 base, there was a span of 8 bases. Germline V gene sequence: CDR1 MDHEN, CDR2 SYDVKM. This CDR3 spans 14 amino acids. CDR3 in amino acids: CASSFLSGTDTQYF. CDR3 DNA: TGTGCCAGCAGTTTCCTCAGTGGCACAGATACGCAGTATTTT.

With respect to this clonotype: In a library made to pick up alpha chains, this beta chain is a stray read with a size that means little. V gene TRBV20-1 combines with J gene TRBJ1-6; D gene uncertain. The ends were cut back, 7 bases at V and 5 bases at J, with 12 bases in the middle. Per the germline V gene, CDR1 is DFQATT and CDR2 is SNEGSKA (reference sequence). This CDR3 has 13 amino acids. CDR3 bases: TGCAGTGTGGTGACGGATAATAATTCACCCCTCCACTTT. This sequence encodes CSVVTDNNSPLHF.

Judged by abundance, this clonotype is large. For a library built for alpha chains, this beta chain is a stray read; little rests on its size. V gene TRBV7-2 combines with J gene TRBJ2-2; possibly TRBD2 for D (7 bases). The CDR3 is 15 amino acids. V was clipped by 0 bases and J by 8 bases, with 13 bases between them. Germline V lookup: CDR1 SGHTA, CDR2 FQGNSA. CDR3 loop: CASSLALGGQGELFF. Here the CDR3 DNA reads TGTGCCAGCAGCTTAGCGCTGGGGGGGCAGGGGGAGCTGTTTTTT.

Comments on this clonotype: A read error may produce the germline difference seen at one junction end. Being off target in a library aimed at alpha chains, this beta chain has a size of little meaning. The chain links TRBV23-1 to TRBJ2-4; TRBD1 matches at 9 bases. TRBV23-1 has ORF status, its function being uncertain. The CDR3 sequence is 19 residues long. The CDR3 DNA is TGCGCCAGCATTCAAACCGGGACAGGGAGAAGTTTGGCCAAAAACATTCAGTACTTC. Translating it yields CASIQTGTGRSLAKNIQYF.

This clonotype was counted only a few times. This beta chain is a stray read from a library made for alpha chains; its abundance is not meaningful. The rearrangement links TRBV2 to TRBJ2-2; a possible D gene is TRBD2 (5 bases). Germline V gene sequence: CDR1 SNHLY, CDR2 FYNNEI. The CDR3 runs 15 residues. V was trimmed by 5 bases and J by 3 bases, leaving 13 bases between them. The CDR3 nucleotides are TGTGCCAGCAGTTACGCGGAGGTGGACACCGGGGAGCTGTTTTTT. Amino acids: CASSYAEVDTGELFF.

In the case of this clonotype: The library was built for alpha chains, so this beta chain is an off-target read and its size means little. The chain has TRBV7-2 and TRBJ2-5; tentatively, D is TRBD1 (5 bases). Germline V gene lookup returns CDR1 SGHTA and CDR2 FQGNSA. This CDR3 spans 14 amino acids. The ends were cut back, 3 bases at V and 5 bases at J, with 13 bases in the middle. CDR3 DNA sequence: TGTGCCAGCAGCTTTCGAGGCAGGGTCGAGACCCAGTACTTC. Its translation is CASSFRGRVETQYF.

On this clonotype itself: With the library built for alpha chains, this beta chain is off target and its frequency is not meaningful. The V gene is TRBV7-4, the J gene TRBJ2-3; 8 bases map to TRBD2. J lost 4 bases, V lost 4 bases, and 10 bases had no gene match. Per the germline V gene, CDR1 is SGHVT and CDR2 is SQSDAQ. This CDR3 comprises 16 residues. The CDR3 spells CASSSPRGGRADTQYF. For the CDR3, the DNA is TGTGCCAGCAGCTCCCCCCGGGGGGGCCGGGCAGATACGCAGTATTTT.

The count of this clonotype is one. This beta chain slipped into a library made for alpha chains as a stray read, so its size is not meaningful. The J gene is TRBJ2-3, the V gene TRBV29-1; weak D call: TRBD2 (6 bases). This CDR3 has 14 amino acids. The V and J ends lost 6 bases and 2 bases respectively, with 15 bases between them. Germline CDR1 and CDR2: SQVTM and ANQGSEA. For the CDR3, the DNA is TGCAGCGTGGATAGCGGTGGGGACACAGATACGCAGTATTTT. It encodes CSVDSGGDTDTQYF.

With regard to this clonotype: For a library built for alpha chains, this beta chain is a stray read; little rests on its size. The V call is TRBV12-3 or TRBV12-4, the J call TRBJ2-2; D assignment may be TRBD1 or TRBD2 (5 bases each). Deletions cut 6 bases from V and 8 bases from J, with 13 bases between. This CDR3 has 13 residues. The CDR3 DNA reads TGTGCCAGCAGCTGGGGGAGCTCGGGGGAGCTGTTTTTT. Its protein product is CASSWGSSGELFF.